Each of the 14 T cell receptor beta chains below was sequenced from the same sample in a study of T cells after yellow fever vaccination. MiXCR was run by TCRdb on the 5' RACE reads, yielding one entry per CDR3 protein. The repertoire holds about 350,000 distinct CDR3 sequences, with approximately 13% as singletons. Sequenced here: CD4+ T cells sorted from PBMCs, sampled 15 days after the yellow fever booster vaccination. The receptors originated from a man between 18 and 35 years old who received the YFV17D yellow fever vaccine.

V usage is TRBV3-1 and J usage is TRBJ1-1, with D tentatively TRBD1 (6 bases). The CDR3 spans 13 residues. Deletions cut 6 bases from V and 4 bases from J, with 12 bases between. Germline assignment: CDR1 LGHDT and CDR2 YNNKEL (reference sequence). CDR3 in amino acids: CASRKEGGTEAFF. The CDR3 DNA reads TGTGCCAGCAGGAAAGAGGGGGGCACTGAAGCTTTCTTT. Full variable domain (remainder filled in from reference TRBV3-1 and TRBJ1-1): DTAVSQTPKYLVTQMGNDKSIKCEQNLGHDTMYWYKQDSKKFLKIMFSYNNKELIINETVPNRFSPKSPDKAHLNLHINSLELGDSAVYFCASRKEGGTEAFFGQGTRLTVV.

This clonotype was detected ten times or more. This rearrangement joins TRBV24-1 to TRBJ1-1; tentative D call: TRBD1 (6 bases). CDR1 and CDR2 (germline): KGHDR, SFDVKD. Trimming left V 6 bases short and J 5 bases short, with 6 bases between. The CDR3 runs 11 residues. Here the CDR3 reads CATSQGTEAFF. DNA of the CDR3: TGTGCCACCAGTCAGGGGACTGAAGCTTTCTTT.

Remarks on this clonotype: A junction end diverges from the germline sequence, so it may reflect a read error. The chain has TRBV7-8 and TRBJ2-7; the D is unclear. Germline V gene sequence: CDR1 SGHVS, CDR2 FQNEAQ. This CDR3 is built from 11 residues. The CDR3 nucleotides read TGTGCCAGCAGCCCCCCCCCAGGACCGCACTTC. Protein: CASSPPPGPHF. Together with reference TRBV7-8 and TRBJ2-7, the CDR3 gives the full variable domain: GAGVSQSPRYKVAKRGQDVALRCDPISGHVSLFWYQQALGQGPEFLTYFQNEAQLDKSGLPSDRFFAERPEGSVSTLKIQRTQQEDSAVYLCASSPPPGPHFGPGTRLTVT.

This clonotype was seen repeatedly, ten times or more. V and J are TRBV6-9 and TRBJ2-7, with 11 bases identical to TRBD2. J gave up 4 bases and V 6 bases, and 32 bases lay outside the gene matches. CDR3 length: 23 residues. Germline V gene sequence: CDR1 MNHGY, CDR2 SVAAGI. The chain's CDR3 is CASSRIPLLAGEVTARILYEQYV. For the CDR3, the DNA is TGTGCCAGCAGCCGTATTCCCCTACTAGCGGGGGAAGTAACAGCTCGTATTTTATACGAGCAGTACGTC.

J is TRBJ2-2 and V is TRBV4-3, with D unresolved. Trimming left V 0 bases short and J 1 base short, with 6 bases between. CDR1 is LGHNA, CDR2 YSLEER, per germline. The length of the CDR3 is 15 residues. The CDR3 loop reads CASSQEPGNTGELFF. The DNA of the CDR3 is TGCGCCAGCAGCCAAGAGCCGGGGAACACCGGGGAGCTGTTTTTT.

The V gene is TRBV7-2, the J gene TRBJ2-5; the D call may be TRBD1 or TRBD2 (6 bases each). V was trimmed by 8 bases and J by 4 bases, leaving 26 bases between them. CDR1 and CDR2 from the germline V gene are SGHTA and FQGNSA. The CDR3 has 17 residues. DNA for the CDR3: TGTGCCAGCGGCGCCTGGGGGGCTGGGGCGTTTGGAGAGACCCAGTACTTC. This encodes CASGAWGAGAFGETQYF.

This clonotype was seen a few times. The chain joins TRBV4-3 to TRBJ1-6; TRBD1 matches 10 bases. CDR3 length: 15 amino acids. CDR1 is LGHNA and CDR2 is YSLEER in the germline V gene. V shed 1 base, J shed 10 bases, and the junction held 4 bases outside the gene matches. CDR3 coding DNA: TGCGCCAGCAGCCAAGGGTCGACAGGGGGCTCACCCCTCCACTTT. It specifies CASSQGSTGGSPLHF.

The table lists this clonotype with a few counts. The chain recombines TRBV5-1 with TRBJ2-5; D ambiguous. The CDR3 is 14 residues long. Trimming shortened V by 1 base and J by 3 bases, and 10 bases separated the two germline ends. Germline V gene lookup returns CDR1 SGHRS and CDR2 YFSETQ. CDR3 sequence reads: CASSLHDGEETQYF. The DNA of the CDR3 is TGCGCCAGCAGCTTGCACGACGGCGAAGAGACCCAGTACTTC.

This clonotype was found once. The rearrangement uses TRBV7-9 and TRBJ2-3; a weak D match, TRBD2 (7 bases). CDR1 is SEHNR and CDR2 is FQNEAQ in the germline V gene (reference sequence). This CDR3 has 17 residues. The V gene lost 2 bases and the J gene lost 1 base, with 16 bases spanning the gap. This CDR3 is CASSLSGVGGRTDTQYF. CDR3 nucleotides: TGTGCCAGCAGCTTAAGTGGCGTGGGGGGGCGCACAGATACGCAGTATTTT. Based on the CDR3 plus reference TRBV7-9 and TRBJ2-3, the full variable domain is DTGVSQNPRHKITKRGQNVTFRCDPISEHNRLYWYRQTLGQGPEFLTYFQNEAQLEKSRLLSDRFSAERPKGSFSTLEIQRTEQGDSAMYLCASSLSGVGGRTDTQYFGPGTRLTVL.

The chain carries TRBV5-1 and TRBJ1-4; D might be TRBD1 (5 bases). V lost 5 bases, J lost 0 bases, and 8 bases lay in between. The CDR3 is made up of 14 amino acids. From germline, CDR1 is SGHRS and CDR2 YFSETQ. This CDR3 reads CASRGGSTNEKLFF. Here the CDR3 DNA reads TGCGCCAGCAGGGGGGGTTCAACTAATGAAAAACTGTTTTTT.

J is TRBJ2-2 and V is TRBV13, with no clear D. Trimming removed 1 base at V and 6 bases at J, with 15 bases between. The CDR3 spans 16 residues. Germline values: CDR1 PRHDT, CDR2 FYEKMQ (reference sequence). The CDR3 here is CASSLVGSSVAGELFF. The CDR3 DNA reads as TGTGCCAGCAGCTTAGTTGGGTCCTCCGTCGCCGGGGAGCTGTTTTTT. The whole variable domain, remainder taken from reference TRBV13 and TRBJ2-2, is AAGVIQSPRHLIKEKRETATLKCYPIPRHDTVYWYQQGPGQDPQFLISFYEKMQSDKGSIPDRFSAQQFSDYHSELNMSSLELGDSALYFCASSLVGSSVAGELFFGEGSRLTVL.

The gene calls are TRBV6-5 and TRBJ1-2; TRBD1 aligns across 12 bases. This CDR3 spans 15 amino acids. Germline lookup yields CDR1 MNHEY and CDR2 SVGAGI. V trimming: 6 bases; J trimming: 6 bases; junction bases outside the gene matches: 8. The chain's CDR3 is CASSTRDRGPDGYTF. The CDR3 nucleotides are TGTGCCAGCAGCACTCGGGACAGGGGGCCGGATGGCTACACCTTC.

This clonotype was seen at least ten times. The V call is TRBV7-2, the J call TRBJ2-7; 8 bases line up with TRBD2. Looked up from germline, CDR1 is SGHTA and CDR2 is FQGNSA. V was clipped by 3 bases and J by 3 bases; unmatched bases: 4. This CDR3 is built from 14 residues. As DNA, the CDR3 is TGTGCCAGCAGCTTGGTAGCGGGGTACTACGAGCAGTACGTC. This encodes CASSLVAGYYEQYV.

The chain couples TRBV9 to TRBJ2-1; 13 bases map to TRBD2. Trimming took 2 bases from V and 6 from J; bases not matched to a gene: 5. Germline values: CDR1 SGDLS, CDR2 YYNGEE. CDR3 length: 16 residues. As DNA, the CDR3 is TGTGCCAGCAGCGTGTTCGGGACTAGCGGGGCCAATGAGCAGTTCTTC. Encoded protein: CASSVFGTSGANEQFF.